Shown below are 14 T cell receptor beta chains from a single sample sequenced in a study of CD8+CD57+ T cells in acquired aplastic anemia. Genomic DNA, the template, was used for profiling of the TCR beta VDJ and CDR3. TCRdb independently ran MiXCR on the reads; one entry per CDR3 protein. The repertoire has 150,000 to 200,000 distinct CDR3 sequences, just under 65% of them found once; the top ten carry roughly 44%. Sequenced material: sorted CD4+, CD8+, or CD8+CD57+ T cells (not recorded which) from PBMCs. These receptors were obtained from a human donor in good health.

This clonotype was observed a few times. The chain couples TRBV24-1 to TRBJ1-5, with unresolved D. V lost 5 bases to trimming and J lost 5 bases, with 9 bases between them. This CDR3 region has 13 residues. Germline V gene data show CDR1 as KGHDR and CDR2 as SFDVKD. CDR3 amino acids: CATSARVDQPQHF. The CDR3 DNA follows: TGTGCCACCAGTGCTAGGGTCGATCAGCCCCAGCATTTT.

This clonotype was seen only once. CDR3 loop: CSARPPTIFGQYF. The CDR3 DNA follows: TGCAGTGCTAGACCGCCCACCATTTTCGGGCAGTACTTC. This sequence joins TRBV20-1 and TRBJ2-7; D is undetermined. The CDR3 is made up of 13 amino acids. V lost 2 bases and J 9 bases, leaving 17 bases between the germline ends. From germline, CDR1 is DFQATT and CDR2 SNEGSKA (reference sequence).

The genes are TRBV7-8 and TRBJ1-1; tentatively, D is TRBD1 (6 bases). The CDR3 covers 17 residues. V was clipped by 5 bases and J by 3 bases, with 22 bases between them. Germline assignment: CDR1 SGHVS and CDR2 FQNEAQ. CDR3 amino acids: CASSPIGQGYWDTEAFF. The DNA for the CDR3 is TGTGCCAGCAGCCCCATAGGGCAGGGGTATTGGGACACTGAAGCTTTCTTT.

This clonotype has more than one count but fewer than ten. V is TRBV20-1 and J is TRBJ2-7, with 9 bases that match TRBD1. Trimming removed 6 bases from V and 0 bases from J; junction bases left unmatched: 6. Germline values: CDR1 DFQATT, CDR2 SNEGSKA (reference sequence). The CDR3 has 14 residues. The DNA for the CDR3 is TGCAGTGCCTCCGGGACAGGGAGCTCCTACGAGCAGTACTTC. Its protein product is CSASGTGSSYEQYF.

As DNA, the CDR3 is TGTGCCAGCTCACTCGGGTCCGGACGGAGCTCCTACGAGCAGTACTTC. Translation gives CASSLGSGRSSYEQYF. The rearrangement links TRBV27 to TRBJ2-7; D remains ambiguous. Germline CDR1 and CDR2: MNHEY and SMNVEV (reference sequence). V shed 8 bases and J shed 0 bases, with 20 bases lying between them. The CDR3 length is 16 residues.

The chain employs TRBV29-1 and TRBJ2-3; D is perhaps TRBD2 (6 bases). V was clipped by 5 bases and J by 0 bases, with 9 bases between them. The germline gives CDR1 SQVTM, CDR2 ANQGSEA. There are 13 residues in the CDR3. CDR3 amino acids: CSVLGRSTDTQYF. CDR3 DNA: TGCAGCGTTCTCGGGAGAAGCACAGATACGCAGTATTTT.

Ten or more counts support this clonotype. The chain joins TRBV27 to TRBJ2-1; TRBD2 matches 11 bases. Germline-derived CDR1 and CDR2 are MNHEY and SMNVEV (reference sequence). The V and J ends lost 6 bases and 15 bases, in that order; junction bases with no gene match: 10. CDR3 length: 13 amino acids. The CDR3 loop reads CASRLVAGGPLFF. DNA for the CDR3: TGTGCCAGCAGACTTGTAGCGGGAGGGCCTCTGTTCTTC.

The V and J genes are TRBV12-3 or TRBV12-4 and TRBJ2-1, with 8 bases that match TRBD2. The CDR3 runs 14 residues. The junction had 10 bases not matched to a gene; V was cut back by 4 bases and J by 11 bases. CDR3 region: CASSYPGLVRQQFF. DNA for the CDR3: TGTGCCAGCAGTTATCCGGGACTAGTAAGGCAGCAGTTCTTC.

This rearrangement joins TRBV18 to TRBJ2-3; D not resolved. This CDR3 is 12 amino acids long. Deletions cut 3 bases from V and 2 bases from J, with 3 bases between. Germline CDR1 reads KGHSH; CDR2 reads LQKENI. The CDR3 reads CASSPDTDTQYF. CDR3 nucleotides: TGTGCCAGCTCACCGGACACAGATACGCAGTATTTT.

This clonotype was picked up one time. This sequence joins TRBV7-8 and TRBJ2-3; TRBD2 agrees at 10 bases. This CDR3 contains 18 residues. Trimming removed 2 bases from V and 4 bases from J; junction bases left unmatched: 12. In germline, CDR1 is SGHVS, CDR2 FQNEAQ. CDR3 nucleotide sequence: TGTGCCAGCAGCTTAAGACCCACTAGCGGGGCAGGGGCAGATACGCAGTATTTT. As protein: CASSLRPTSGAGADTQYF. Variable domain in full (rest from reference TRBV7-8 and TRBJ2-3): GAGVSQSPRYKVAKRGQDVALRCDPISGHVSLFWYQQALGQGPEFLTYFQNEAQLDKSGLPSDRFFAERPEGSVSTLKIQRTQQEDSAVYLCASSLRPTSGAGADTQYFGPGTRLTVL.

This clonotype was detected once. V is TRBV19 and J is TRBJ1-5; the D is unclear. The CDR3 sequence is 12 residues long. From germline, CDR1 is LNHDA and CDR2 SQIVND (reference sequence). Trimming removed 5 bases at V and 9 bases at J, with 11 bases between. The chain's CDR3 is CASSSVPGPQHF. The CDR3 nucleotides read TGTGCCAGTAGTTCTGTACCTGGGCCCCAGCATTTT.

This chain connects TRBV5-5 to TRBJ1-1, with 8 nucleotides matching TRBD1. CDR3 size: 15 residues. The J segment lost 4 bases and the V segment lost 4 bases, leaving 9 bases of the junction unmatched. Per the germline V gene, CDR1 is SGHKS and CDR2 is YYEKEE (reference sequence). This CDR3 reads CASSPPTGDGTEAFF. Written as DNA, the CDR3 is TGTGCCAGCAGCCCTCCGACAGGGGACGGCACTGAAGCTTTCTTT.

At least ten counts were recorded for this clonotype. The V call is TRBV20-1, the J call TRBJ2-7; 8 nucleotides match TRBD2. CDR3 size: 13 residues. Germline V gene data show CDR1 as DFQATT and CDR2 as SNEGSKA (reference sequence). The CDR3 region is CSVALAVDYEQYF. The DNA for the CDR3 is TGCAGCGTCGCACTAGCGGTTGACTACGAGCAGTACTTC.

Many counts were recorded for this clonotype. V is TRBV5-5 and J is TRBJ2-3; D ambiguous. CDR3 length equals 17 residues. Trimming removed 1 base at V and 0 bases at J, with 15 bases between. Per germline, CDR1 SGHKS and CDR2 YYEKEE (reference sequence). CDR3 bases: TGTGCCAGCAGCTTGCCACATAGGGTTCAAAGCACAGATACGCAGTATTTT. Translating gives CASSLPHRVQSTDTQYF.